The 22 T cell receptor beta chains in this list originate from one sample, sequenced in a study of shared clonotypes between healthy human individuals. Clones were sequenced by immunoSEQ multiplex PCR, and TCRdb holds only the in-frame ones, with some missing. The sample shows approximately 500,000 clones, about 96% of them seen only once. The sample consisted of naive CD4+ T cells sorted from blood. The subset denotes: CD45RA+ positively selected. These receptors originate from a young woman in good health.

As to this clone: Mismatch with germline at one junction end may stem from a read error. The chain carries TRBV2 and TRBJ2-7, with 7 bases lining up with TRBD2. Per the germline V gene, CDR1 is SNHLY and CDR2 is FYNNEI. This CDR3 is built from 13 residues. CDR3 nucleotide sequence: TGTGCCAGCAGTGAATCCGGTCTCGAGACGGGGGGCTTC. Protein: CASSESGLETGGF.

V usage is TRBV11-2 and J usage is TRBJ2-7; 7 positions agree with TRBD2. CDR3 length: 16 amino acids. Unmatched junction bases numbered 11, after V lost 6 bases and J lost 0 bases. CDR1 is SGHAT and CDR2 is FQNNGV in the germline V gene. The CDR3 protein is CASRYRPGLTSYEQYF. CDR3 nucleotide sequence: TGTGCCAGCAGGTATCGTCCGGGACTAACCTCCTACGAGCAGTACTTC.

The chain employs TRBV2 and TRBJ2-5; D call uncertain. CDR1 and CDR2 from the germline V gene are SNHLY and FYNNEI. The CDR3 has 13 residues. V dropped 6 bases and J dropped 7 bases, with 15 bases sitting between them. The CDR3: CASSPLGSGTQYF. The DNA for the CDR3 is TGTGCCAGCAGCCCTCTGGGTAGTGGGACCCAGTACTTC. The full variable domain, rest sourced from reference TRBV2 and TRBJ2-5, is EPEVTQTPSHQVTQMGQEVILRCVPISNHLYFYWYRQILGQKVEFLVSFYNNEISEKSEIFDDQFSVERPDGSNFTLKIRSTKLEDSAMYFCASSPLGSGTQYFGPGTRLLVL.

The chain carries TRBV2 and TRBJ1-4; TRBD1 matches at 9 bases. With 4 bases clipped from V and 5 bases from J, the junction kept 8 bases outside the gene matches. Germline lookup yields CDR1 SNHLY and CDR2 FYNNEI. The CDR3 runs to 16 residues. The CDR3 sequence: CASSVPGQGTNEKLFF. CDR3 DNA: TGTGCCAGCAGTGTCCCGGGACAGGGAACCAATGAAAAACTGTTTTTT.

The chain links TRBV19 to TRBJ2-5; D perhaps matches TRBD2 (6 bases). Germline CDR1 and CDR2: LNHDA and SQIVND (reference sequence). The CDR3 has 13 amino acids. The ends were cut back, 7 bases at V and 1 base at J, with 10 bases in the middle. The CDR3 is CASTSGSQETQYF. The CDR3 DNA reads as TGTGCCAGTACCTCCGGGAGCCAAGAGACCCAGTACTTC.

This chain links TRBV6-4 with TRBJ2-3; maybe TRBD2 (5 bases). V lost 5 bases, J lost 1 base, and 10 bases lay in between. CDR3 length equals 14 residues. Germline CDR1 MRHNA, CDR2 SNTAGT. DNA for the CDR3: TGTGCCAGCAGTTCCCTAGCCGGCACAGATACGCAGTATTTT. Translation gives CASSSLAGTDTQYF.

The J gene is TRBJ1-2, the V gene TRBV29-1; a weak D match, TRBD1 (6 bases). The germline CDR1 and CDR2 sequences are SQVTM and ANQGSEA. This CDR3 is built from 12 residues. The germline V and J ends were trimmed by 6 bases and 2 bases, with 10 bases remaining between them. The CDR3 loop reads CSVRGQNYGYTF. The DNA for the CDR3 is TGCAGCGTCCGCGGACAGAACTATGGCTACACCTTC.

This clone was observed a single time. J is TRBJ1-5 and V is TRBV19; D is possibly TRBD1 (6 bases). V was pared by 0 bases and J by 4 bases, with 10 bases between. The CDR3 runs to 15 residues. The germline V gene has CDR1 LNHDA and CDR2 SQIVND (reference sequence). The CDR3 region is CASSIDGGRNQPQHF. DNA of the CDR3: TGTGCCAGTAGTATAGACGGGGGCAGGAATCAGCCCCAGCATTTT.

The CDR3 region has the DNA TGTGCCAGCAGTCGGGAAGGTGGAAACACCATATATTTT. Translating it yields CASSREGGNTIYF. This chain connects TRBV6-5 to TRBJ1-3; D is undetermined. CDR1 MNHEY and CDR2 SVGAGI come from the germline V gene. V lost 5 bases and J 3 bases, leaving 8 bases between the germline ends. The CDR3 totals 13 residues.

J is TRBJ2-3 and V is TRBV7-2; 12 nucleotides line up with TRBD2. V lost 4 bases to trimming and J lost 5 bases; unmatched junction nucleotides: 10. The CDR3 has 17 residues. Germline CDR1 SGHTA, CDR2 FQGNSA. The CDR3 coding sequence is TGTGCCAGCAGCTGGGGATCGACTAGCGGGAGCCAAGATACGCAGTATTTT. It specifies CASSWGSTSGSQDTQYF.

J is TRBJ2-3 and V is TRBV10-2; the match to TRBD2 covers 7 bases. Losses at the gene ends were 3 bases for V and 2 bases for J; bases not matched to a gene: 8. This CDR3 is built from 16 residues. Germline lookup yields CDR1 WSHSY and CDR2 SAAADI. Here the CDR3 DNA reads TGCGCCAGCAGTGATCACCCTCGGGGGGTCACAGATACGCAGTATTTT. Its protein is CASSDHPRGVTDTQYF.

This clone showed up just once. This sequence joins TRBV5-4 and TRBJ1-2; 8 bases line up with TRBD1. The CDR3 totals 14 residues. Per the germline V gene, CDR1 is SGHNT and CDR2 is YYREEE (reference sequence). Trimming at V came to 0 bases and at J to 8 bases, leaving 6 bases not matched to a gene. CDR3 sequence: CASSLDARGPGYTF. As DNA, the CDR3 is TGTGCCAGCAGCTTGGACGCCAGGGGGCCCGGCTACACCTTC.

This clone was picked up one time. The chain's CDR3 is CASSLVQRPTEAFF. Here the CDR3 DNA reads TGCGCCAGCAGCTTGGTCCAGCGGCCAACTGAAGCTTTCTTT. This chain connects TRBV5-1 to TRBJ1-1; no clear D gene. The V end lost 0 bases, the J end lost 5 bases, and 11 bases lay between the germline ends. Germline values: CDR1 SGHRS, CDR2 YFSETQ. The CDR3 consists of 14 residues.

The J gene is TRBJ2-7, the V gene TRBV11-1; maybe TRBD1 (6 bases). Germline-derived CDR1 and CDR2 are SGHAT and FQDESV (reference sequence). This CDR3 is 15 amino acids long. V shed 8 bases and J shed 2 bases, with 19 bases lying between them. CDR3 DNA: TGTGCCAGCTCACGGAAGTGGGACACCACCTACGAGCAGTACTTC. Translating gives CASSRKWDTTYEQYF.

The CDR3 spells CASSRRVSNEKLFF. In nucleotides, the CDR3 is TGTGCCAGCAGCCGACGGGTTTCTAATGAAAAACTGTTTTTT. V and J are TRBV11-2 and TRBJ1-4; no clear D. From germline, CDR1 is SGHAT and CDR2 FQNNGV. V dropped 5 bases and J dropped 3 bases, with 10 bases sitting between them. CDR3 length: 14 amino acids.

V gene TRBV5-6 combines with J gene TRBJ2-1, with 8 nucleotides matching TRBD1. The CDR3 contains 16 residues. Germline V gene lookup returns CDR1 SGHDT and CDR2 YYEEEE. V shed 1 base and J 7 bases; nucleotides not matched to a gene: 10. The CDR3 nucleotides are TGTGCCAGCAGCTTGCTCGGACAGGGTCTCTTGAATGAGCAGTTCTTC. It specifies CASSLLGQGLLNEQFF. Combining the CDR3 with reference TRBV5-6 and TRBJ2-1 gives the whole variable domain DAGVTQSPTHLIKTRGQQVTLRCSPKSGHDTVSWYQQALGQGPQFIFQYYEEEERQRGNFPDRFSGHQFPNYSSELNVNALLLGDSALYLCASSLLGQGLLNEQFFGPGTRLTVL.

This chain joins TRBV28 and TRBJ1-1, with TRBD1 as a possible D gene (5 bases). CDR1 is MDHEN, CDR2 SYDVKM, per germline. V lost 8 bases, J lost 4 bases, and 11 bases lay in between. The CDR3 covers 12 residues. The CDR3 is CASENGGTEAFF. CDR3 DNA sequence: TGTGCCAGCGAAAACGGGGGCACTGAAGCTTTCTTT. The full variable domain, its missing parts supplied by reference TRBV28 and TRBJ1-1, is DVKVTQSSRYLVKRTGEKVFLECVQDMDHENMFWYRQDPGLGLRLIYFSYDVKMKEKGDIPEGYSVSREKKERFSLILESASTNQTSMYLCASENGGTEAFFGQGTRLTVV.

The genes are TRBV5-5 and TRBJ1-5, with 8 bases lining up with TRBD1. The CDR3 is made up of 15 amino acids. Germline V gene lookup returns CDR1 SGHKS and CDR2 YYEKEE (reference sequence). With 4 bases clipped from V and 4 bases from J, the junction kept 7 bases outside the gene matches. The CDR3 is CASSTQGAWNQPQHF. Written as DNA, the CDR3 is TGTGCCAGCAGCACTCAGGGGGCCTGGAATCAGCCCCAGCATTTT.

Remarks on this clone: Other DNA sequences in the same sample also yield this CDR3. The chain uses TRBV5-4 and TRBJ2-7, with 8 bases fitting TRBD2. Trimming cost V 4 bases and J 2 bases; bases outside gene matches: 2. Germline lookup yields CDR1 SGHNT and CDR2 YYREEE (reference sequence). The length of the CDR3 is 13 residues. The CDR3: CASSPGLAYEQYF. The CDR3 DNA reads as TGTGCCAGCAGCCCGGGACTAGCCTACGAGCAGTACTTC.

The genes are TRBV5-4 and TRBJ1-4; 8 bases agree with TRBD1. This CDR3 spans 14 amino acids. Germline V gene lookup returns CDR1 SGHNT and CDR2 YYREEE (reference sequence). Losses at the gene ends were 4 bases for V and 8 bases for J; bases not matched to a gene: 7. The DNA for the CDR3 is TGTGCCAGCAGCGCCGGACAGGGAAGGGAAAAACTGTTTTTT. The encoded protein is CASSAGQGREKLFF.

The rearrangement uses TRBV28 and TRBJ1-4, with no clear D. CDR3 length: 15 amino acids. CDR1 and CDR2 from the germline V gene are MDHEN and SYDVKM. Trimming took off 3 bases at V and 3 bases at J, with 11 bases between the two ends. CDR3 amino acids: CASSFPGRANEKLFF. The CDR3 region has the DNA TGTGCCAGCAGTTTCCCCGGGCGTGCTAATGAAAAACTGTTTTTT.

V usage is TRBV6-1 and J usage is TRBJ1-5; D is unclear. Germline V gene lookup returns CDR1 MNHNS and CDR2 SASEGT. This CDR3 is 13 amino acids long. V was pared by 4 bases and J by 6 bases, with 10 bases between. In DNA, the CDR3 is TGTGCCAGCAGTGTGGAGGCAGCTCAGCCCCAGCATTTT. Encoded protein: CASSVEAAQPQHF.